A single sample gave rise to the 18 T cell receptor beta chains below, sequenced in a study of blood T cell repertoires in COVID-19. Generated by immunoSEQ multiplex PCR, the TCRdb table keeps only in-frame clones and is missing some. The sample lists approximately 290,000 clones, around 85% occurring once. The sequenced material came from peripheral blood. Receptors were obtained from a human donor with COVID-19, enrolled during active disease. The donor label of this sample is uncertain.

The rearrangement joins TRBV19 to TRBJ2-1; 11 nucleotides align to TRBD2. The germline V gene encodes CDR1 LNHDA and CDR2 SQIVND (reference sequence). The V and J ends lost 5 bases and 6 bases, in that order; junction bases with no gene match: 3. CDR3 length: 14 amino acids. The CDR3 is CASSRSGRVNEQFF. The CDR3 DNA reads as TGTGCCAGTAGTCGTAGCGGGAGGGTCAATGAGCAGTTCTTC.

This chain links TRBV5-6 with TRBJ1-1; 7 bases align to TRBD1. V was clipped by 4 bases and J by 4 bases; unmatched bases: 10. The length of the CDR3 is 15 residues. CDR1 is SGHDT and CDR2 is YYEEEE in the germline V gene. CDR3 in DNA: TGTGCCAGCAGCACCTTTCCGGGACAGATCACTGAAGCTTTCTTT. It translates to CASSTFPGQITEAFF.

This sequence joins TRBV2 and TRBJ1-1, with D possibly TRBD1 on 5 matching bases. The CDR3 loop spans 13 amino acids. CDR1 and CDR2 from the germline V gene are SNHLY and FYNNEI. Trimming cost V 7 bases and J 1 base, with 10 bases left between them. This chain's CDR3 is CASTVGQNTEAFF. The CDR3 DNA follows: TGTGCCAGCACTGTAGGACAGAACACTGAAGCTTTCTTT. The full variable domain, completed using reference TRBV2 and TRBJ1-1, is EPEVTQTPSHQVTQMGQEVILRCVPISNHLYFYWYRQILGQKVEFLVSFYNNEISEKSEIFDDQFSVERPDGSNFTLKIRSTKLEDSAMYFCASTVGQNTEAFFGQGTRLTVV.

The gene calls are TRBV7-9 and TRBJ1-1, with unresolved D. V lost 7 bases, J lost 2 bases, and 17 bases lay in between. The CDR3 length is 15 residues. CDR1 and CDR2 (germline): SEHNR, FQNEAQ (reference sequence). The CDR3 here is CASIPHGLGNTEAFF. The CDR3 DNA reads as TGTGCCAGCATCCCTCATGGACTGGGAAACACTGAAGCTTTCTTT.

This clone occurred a few times. The chain combines TRBV7-2 with TRBJ1-5; unclear D gene. Looked up from germline, CDR1 is SGHTA and CDR2 is FQGNSA. The CDR3 covers 14 residues. V dropped 4 bases and J dropped 9 bases, with 16 bases sitting between them. For the CDR3, the DNA is TGTGCCAGCAGCTCCAACCTCTATTCCGGGCCCCAGCATTTT. Its protein product is CASSSNLYSGPQHF.

This clone showed up just once. The chain has TRBV2 and TRBJ1-2; 9 nucleotides match TRBD1. CDR1 and CDR2 (germline): SNHLY, FYNNEI. The CDR3 spans 13 residues. Trimming cost V 8 bases and J 8 bases; bases outside gene matches: 9. This CDR3 is CASGIRDRDGYTF. DNA of the CDR3: TGTGCCAGCGGAATCCGGGACAGGGACGGCTACACCTTC.

V and J are TRBV6-5 and TRBJ1-3; possibly TRBD1 for D (5 bases). The CDR3 is made up of 14 amino acids. The germline V gene has CDR1 MNHEY and CDR2 SVGAGI. V lost 7 bases, J lost 4 bases, and 14 bases lay in between. The CDR3 DNA sequence: TGTGCCAGCACCGCGGGGGTCTGGGGAAACACCATATATTTT. Translation gives CASTAGVWGNTIYF.

The chain links TRBV18 to TRBJ2-1, with 7 bases that match TRBD2. The CDR3 runs to 12 residues. Germline V lookup: CDR1 KGHSH, CDR2 LQKENI. Unmatched junction bases numbered 2, after V lost 4 bases and J lost 8 bases. CDR3 bases: TGTGCCAGCTCACTAAGCGGGGATGAGCAGTTCTTC. Protein sequence: CASSLSGDEQFF.

The rearrangement joins TRBV12-5 to TRBJ1-3; D is possibly TRBD1 (5 bases). The CDR3 runs 13 residues. CDR1 LGHNT and CDR2 FRNRAP come from the germline V gene. V lost 7 bases and J lost 2, with 9 bases in between. The CDR3 DNA sequence: TGTGCTAGTGCCCCGGGGGCTGGAAACACCATATATTTT. Amino acids: CASAPGAGNTIYF.

The rearrangement links TRBV28 to TRBJ2-3; 7 positions agree with TRBD1. CDR1 is MDHEN and CDR2 is SYDVKM in the germline V gene. The trim removed 4 bases at V and 6 bases at J, leaving 16 bases unmatched. The CDR3 totals 17 residues. This CDR3 is CASSSIGTARGMDTQYF. CDR3 DNA sequence: TGTGCCAGCAGTTCAATTGGGACAGCAAGGGGCATGGATACGCAGTATTTT.

The chain recombines TRBV19 with TRBJ1-1, with a weak D call TRBD1 (5 bases). Deletions cut 5 bases from V and 7 bases from J, with 38 bases between. CDR3 length: 21 residues. Germline loops: CDR1 LNHDA, CDR2 SQIVND (reference sequence). Here the CDR3 DNA reads TGTGCCAGTAGTCCAGATCGGACGGGGGAGGGTGCAATCTCCCTGGGGCTTGAAGCTTTCTTT. This codes for CASSPDRTGEGAISLGLEAFF.

The V and J genes are TRBV3-1 (or the pseudogene TRBV3-2) and TRBJ2-2; the D is unclear. Germline CDR1 LGHDT, CDR2 YNNKEL (reference sequence). Trimming cost V 3 bases and J 6 bases, with 14 bases left between them. CDR3 length equals 15 residues. CDR3 bases: TGTGCCAGCAGCCACCCCAGTGTTCTGGCCGGGGAGCTGTTTTTT. Its protein is CASSHPSVLAGELFF.

This clone has just one count. This chain joins TRBV14 and TRBJ1-1; D unclear. The CDR3 sequence is 13 residues long. Germline V gene sequence: CDR1 SGHDN, CDR2 FVKESK. With 3 bases removed from V and 3 bases from J, the gap between germline ends came to 8 bases. As DNA, the CDR3 is TGTGCCAGCAGCCATTGGGCCGACACTGAAGCTTTCTTT. Translating it yields CASSHWADTEAFF. Full variable domain (outside the CDR3, taken from reference TRBV14 and TRBJ1-1): EAGVTQFPSHSVIEKGQTVTLRCDPISGHDNLYWYRRVMGKEIKFLLHFVKESKQDESGMPNNRFLAERTGGTYSTLKVQPAELEDSGVYFCASSHWADTEAFFGQGTRLTVV.

The V call is TRBV4-1, the J call TRBJ1-5; a possible D gene is TRBD1 (5 bases). Germline assignment: CDR1 MGHRA and CDR2 YSYEKL. Trimming took off 2 bases at V and 4 bases at J, with 12 bases between the two ends. This CDR3 has 15 amino acids. CDR3 in amino acids: CASSQTIQGNQPQHF. CDR3 DNA sequence: TGCGCCAGCAGCCAAACCATCCAGGGAAATCAGCCCCAGCATTTT.

This clone was observed many times. The CDR3: CASSPGGVQPQHF. In nucleotides, the CDR3 is TGTGCCAGCTCACCCGGGGGGGTTCAGCCCCAGCATTTT. This chain joins TRBV18 and TRBJ1-5, with D perhaps TRBD1 (5 bases). Trimming took 3 bases from V and 6 from J, leaving 9 bases between them. Germline V lookup: CDR1 KGHSH, CDR2 LQKENI. The CDR3 length is 13 residues. Based on the CDR3 plus reference TRBV18 and TRBJ1-5, the full variable domain is NAGVMQNPRHLVRRRGQEARLRCSPMKGHSHVYWYRQLPEEGLKFMVYLQKENIIDESGMPKERFSAEFPKEGPSILRIQQVVRGDSAAYFCASSPGGVQPQHFGDGTRLSIL.

The chain joins TRBV6-5 to TRBJ1-1; tentative D call: TRBD1 (6 bases). Trimming shortened V by 1 base and J by 0 bases, and 12 bases separated the two germline ends. The CDR3 has 16 residues. Germline V gene lookup returns CDR1 MNHEY and CDR2 SVGAGI. The CDR3 DNA reads TGTGCCAGCAGTTACTGGTCAGGGGAGATGAACACTGAAGCTTTCTTT. It codes for CASSYWSGEMNTEAFF.

This chain links TRBV13 with TRBJ2-5; TRBD2 agrees at 8 bases. This CDR3 contains 15 residues. The V gene's germline CDR1 is PRHDT and CDR2 FYEKMQ (reference sequence). The V and J ends lost 7 bases and 5 bases, in that order; junction bases with no gene match: 12. The CDR3 sequence: CASTQSTGGQETQYF. The CDR3 DNA sequence: TGTGCCAGCACCCAATCGACGGGGGGGCAGGAGACCCAGTACTTC. Variable domain in full (rest from reference TRBV13 and TRBJ2-5): AAGVIQSPRHLIKEKRETATLKCYPIPRHDTVYWYQQGPGQDPQFLISFYEKMQSDKGSIPDRFSAQQFSDYHSELNMSSLELGDSALYFCASTQSTGGQETQYFGPGTRLLVL.

This chain connects TRBV24-1 to TRBJ2-2; a possible D gene is TRBD2 (7 bases). This CDR3 is 13 amino acids long. Germline CDR1 KGHDR, CDR2 SFDVKD. V dropped 9 bases and J dropped 5 bases, with 12 bases sitting between them. CDR3 coding DNA: TGTGCCACCCTGGGGGGGCTGACCGGGGAGCTGTTTTTT. This encodes CATLGGLTGELFF.